The next 11 T cell receptor beta chains were all read from a single sample in a study of blood T cell repertoires in COVID-19. TCRdb's table, derived via immunoSEQ multiplex PCR, lists solely in-frame clones and lacks some. In the table there are about 190,000 clones, roughly 90% of which are singletons. The material sequenced was peripheral blood. These receptors were obtained from a woman in her forties who had recovered from COVID-19.

This chain links TRBV19 with TRBJ1-1; D is perhaps TRBD1 (6 bases). This CDR3 comprises 15 residues. V was pared by 1 base and J by 7 bases, with 16 bases between. Germline CDR1 and CDR2: LNHDA and SQIVND (reference sequence). The CDR3 DNA reads as TGTGCCAGTAGTATAGCACCCCAGGGGAGGGTTGAAGCTTTCTTT. Its translation is CASSIAPQGRVEAFF.

J is TRBJ1-1 and V is TRBV4-3; D might be TRBD1 (6 bases). This CDR3 has 14 amino acids. With 1 base removed from V and 3 bases from J, the gap between germline ends came to 9 bases. Germline V CDR1 and CDR2: LGHNA, YSLEER. CDR3 amino acids: CASSQGQVDTEAFF. The CDR3 DNA follows: TGCGCCAGCAGCCAAGGACAGGTGGACACTGAAGCTTTCTTT.

The rearrangement uses TRBV30 and TRBJ2-3, with 7 bases lining up with TRBD2. The length of the CDR3 is 12 residues. CDR1 and CDR2 (germline): GTSNPN, SVGIG (reference sequence). The J segment lost 6 bases and the V segment lost 2 bases, leaving 2 bases of the junction unmatched. CDR3 sequence: CAWSSGGDTQYF. Written as DNA, the CDR3 is TGTGCCTGGAGTTCCGGGGGGGATACGCAGTATTTT.

This rearrangement joins TRBV29-1 to TRBJ1-2; perhaps TRBD1 as D (5 bases). The germline V gene has CDR1 SQVTM and CDR2 ANQGSEA. The CDR3 is 11 amino acids. With 2 bases removed from V and 7 bases from J, the gap between germline ends came to 8 bases. CDR3 nucleotide sequence: TGCAGCGTTGAAACAGGATTTGGCTACACCTTC. Translating gives CSVETGFGYTF. The whole variable domain, remainder taken from reference TRBV29-1 and TRBJ1-2, is SAVISQKPSRDICQRGTSLTIQCQVDSQVTMMFWYRQQPGQSLTLIATANQGSEATYESGFVIDKFPISRPNLTFSTLTVSNMSPEDSSIYLCSVETGFGYTFGSGTRLTVV.

This chain joins TRBV5-6 and TRBJ2-5; D gene unclear. This CDR3 has 11 amino acids. Germline loops: CDR1 SGHDT, CDR2 YYEEEE. The V gene lost 2 bases and the J gene lost 5 bases, with 4 bases spanning the gap. CDR3 protein: CASSLRETQYF. For the CDR3, the DNA is TGTGCCAGCAGCTTACGGGAGACCCAGTACTTC.

The chain employs TRBV18 and TRBJ1-3; possible D gene TRBD1, 5 bases. Trimming pared 6 bases from V and 0 bases from J, leaving 18 bases between. The CDR3 runs to 17 residues. The germline CDR1 and CDR2 sequences are KGHSH and LQKENI. The CDR3 DNA reads as TGTGCCAGCTCCCCTGTATTAGGGGATAGCTCTGGAAACACCATATATTTT. Translated: CASSPVLGDSSGNTIYF.

This clone was seen just once. The V call is TRBV4-2, the J call TRBJ2-1; weak D call: TRBD2 (6 bases). Trimming removed 0 bases at V and 3 bases at J, with 9 bases between. The CDR3 has 15 amino acids. CDR1 and CDR2 from the germline V gene are LGHNA and YNFKEQ. The chain's CDR3 is CASSQELALYNEQFF. DNA of the CDR3: TGTGCCAGCAGCCAAGAACTAGCCCTCTACAATGAGCAGTTCTTC.

A word on this clone: This sample includes further DNA sequences coding for the same CDR3. The chain has TRBV28 and TRBJ1-2; no reliable D call. V was shortened by 5 bases and J by 4 bases, with 8 bases between the two germline ends. CDR3 length: 12 residues. CDR1 MDHEN and CDR2 SYDVKM come from the germline V gene. The CDR3 coding sequence is TGTGCCAGCAGTCTCGCGGGCTATGGCTACACCTTC. Its protein product is CASSLAGYGYTF.

The chain has TRBV2 and TRBJ2-2; TRBD2 matches 8 bases. The CDR3 totals 13 residues. Trimming cost V 8 bases and J 4 bases; bases outside gene matches: 3. Germline values: CDR1 SNHLY, CDR2 FYNNEI. DNA of the CDR3: TGTGCCAGCTCCCGGGAGGGCACCGGGGAGCTGTTTTTT. It specifies CASSREGTGELFF.

The rearrangement joins TRBV9 to TRBJ1-2; TRBD1 matches 9 bases. The germline V gene has CDR1 SGDLS and CDR2 YYNGEE. The CDR3 has 14 residues. The V segment lost 3 bases and the J segment 6 bases; nucleotides outside the gene matches: 6. CDR3 DNA sequence: TGTGCCAGCAGCGCCCGGACAGGGGCTGATGGCTACACCTTC. Protein sequence: CASSARTGADGYTF. The full variable domain, completed using reference TRBV9 and TRBJ1-2, is DSGVTQTPKHLITATGQRVTLRCSPRSGDLSVYWYQQSLDQGLQFLIQYYNGEERAKGNILERFSAQQFPDLHSELNLSSLELGDSALYFCASSARTGADGYTFGSGTRLTVV.

The chain uses TRBV24-1 and TRBJ2-1; D may be TRBD1 (6 bases). The CDR3 runs 15 residues. Trimming cost V 2 bases and J 4 bases, with 11 bases left between them. Germline V CDR1 and CDR2: KGHDR, SFDVKD. CDR3 protein: CATSDSRTVYNEQFF. For the CDR3, the DNA is TGTGCCACCAGTGATTCCAGGACAGTATACAATGAGCAGTTCTTC.